The source of this T cell receptor beta chain is a study of Graves' ophthalmopathy and Graves' hyperthyroidism. Study observations and caveats: In blood, most expanded thyroid clonotypes above 0.001 frequency were also detected.

RNA transcripts provided the template for amplifying TCR beta CDR3 regions. HTBI primers were used in a first-round RT-PCR, which preceded a second-round multiplex PCR. TCRdb ran MiXCR on the multiplex PCR reads and lists one entry per CDR3 protein. The sample yields roughly 60,000 distinct CDR3 sequences, 45% to 55% seen once. This clonotype was detected ten times or more. Its antigen remains unidentified. V lost 1 base, J lost 6 bases, and 10 bases lay in between. This CDR3 contains 13 residues. Germline CDR1 reads MGHRA; CDR2 reads YSYEKL. The sequence derives from an adult woman with Graves' ophthalmopathy. The sequencing sample was made of peripheral blood. This sequence joins TRBV4-1 and TRBJ2-7; D is uncertain. The CDR3 nucleotides read TGCGCCAGCAGCCAAGCAGGTCTCCGCGAGCAGTACTTC. Protein sequence: CASSQAGLREQYF.